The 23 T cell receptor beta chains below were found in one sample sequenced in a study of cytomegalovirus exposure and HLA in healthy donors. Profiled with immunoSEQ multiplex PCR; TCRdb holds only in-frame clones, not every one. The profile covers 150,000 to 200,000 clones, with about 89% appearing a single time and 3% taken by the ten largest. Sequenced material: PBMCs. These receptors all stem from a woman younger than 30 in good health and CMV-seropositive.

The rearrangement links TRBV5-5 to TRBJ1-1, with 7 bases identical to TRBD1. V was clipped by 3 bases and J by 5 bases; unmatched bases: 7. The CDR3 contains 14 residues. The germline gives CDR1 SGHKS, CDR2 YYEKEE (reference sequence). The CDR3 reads CASSSLTGKTEAFF. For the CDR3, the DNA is TGTGCCAGCAGCTCCTTGACAGGGAAGACTGAAGCTTTCTTT.

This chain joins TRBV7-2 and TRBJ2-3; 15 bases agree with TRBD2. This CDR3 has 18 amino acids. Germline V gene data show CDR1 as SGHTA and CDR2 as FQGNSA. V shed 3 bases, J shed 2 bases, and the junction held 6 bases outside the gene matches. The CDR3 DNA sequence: TGTGCCAGCAGCTTTCCCAGGACTAGCGGGGGGGCCACAGATACGCAGTATTTT. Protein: CASSFPRTSGGATDTQYF.

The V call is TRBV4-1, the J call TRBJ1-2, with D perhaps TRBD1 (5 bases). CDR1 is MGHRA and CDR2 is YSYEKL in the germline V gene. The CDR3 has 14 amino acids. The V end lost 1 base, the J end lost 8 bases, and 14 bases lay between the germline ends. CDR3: CASSQVLGVWGYTF. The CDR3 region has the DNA TGCGCCAGCAGCCAAGTGCTAGGGGTGTGGGGCTACACCTTC.

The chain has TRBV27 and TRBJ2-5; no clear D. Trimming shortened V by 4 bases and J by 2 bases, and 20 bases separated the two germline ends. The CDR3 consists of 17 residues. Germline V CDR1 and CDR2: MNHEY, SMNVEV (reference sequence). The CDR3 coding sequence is TGTGCCAGCAGTTCTATCCGGTCGGTAGCCAGTCAAGAGACCCAGTACTTC. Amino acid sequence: CASSSIRSVASQETQYF.

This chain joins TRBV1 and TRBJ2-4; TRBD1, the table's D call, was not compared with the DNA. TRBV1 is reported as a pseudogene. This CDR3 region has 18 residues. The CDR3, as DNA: TGCACCAGCAGCCAAGTTTTCAAAAGGGGACAGGGAAAAAACATTCAGTACTTC. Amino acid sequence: CTSSQVFKRGQGKNIQYF.

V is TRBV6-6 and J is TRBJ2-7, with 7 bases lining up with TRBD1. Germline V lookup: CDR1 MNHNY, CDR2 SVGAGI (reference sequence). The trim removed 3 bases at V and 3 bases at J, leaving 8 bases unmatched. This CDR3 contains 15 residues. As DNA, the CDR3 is TGTGCCAGCAGTTATACAGGGGAAGGAGGCTACGAGCAGTACTTC. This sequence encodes CASSYTGEGGYEQYF.

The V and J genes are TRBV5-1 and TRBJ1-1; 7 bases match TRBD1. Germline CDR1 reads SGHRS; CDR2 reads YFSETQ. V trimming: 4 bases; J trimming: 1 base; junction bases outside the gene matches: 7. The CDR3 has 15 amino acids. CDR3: CASSPLGTENTEAFF. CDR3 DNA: TGCGCCAGCAGCCCCCTAGGGACAGAGAACACTGAAGCTTTCTTT.

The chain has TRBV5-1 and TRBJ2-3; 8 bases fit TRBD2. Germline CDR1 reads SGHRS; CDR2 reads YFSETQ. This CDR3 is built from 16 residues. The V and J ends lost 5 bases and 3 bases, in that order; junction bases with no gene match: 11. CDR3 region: CASSQGSGGRTDTQYF. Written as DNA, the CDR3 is TGCGCCAGCAGTCAAGGGTCGGGCGGGAGGACAGATACGCAGTATTTT.

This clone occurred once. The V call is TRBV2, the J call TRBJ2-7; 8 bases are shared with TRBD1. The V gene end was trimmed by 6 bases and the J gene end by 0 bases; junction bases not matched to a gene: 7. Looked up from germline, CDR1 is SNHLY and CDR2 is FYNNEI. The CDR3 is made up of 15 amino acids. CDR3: CASRTGQGISYEQYF. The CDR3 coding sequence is TGTGCCAGCAGAACAGGACAGGGCATCTCCTACGAGCAGTACTTC.

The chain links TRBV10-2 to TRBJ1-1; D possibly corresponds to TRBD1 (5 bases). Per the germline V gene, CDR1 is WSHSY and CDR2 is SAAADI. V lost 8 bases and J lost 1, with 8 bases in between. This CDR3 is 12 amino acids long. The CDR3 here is CASAGQNTEAFF. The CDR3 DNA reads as TGCGCCAGCGCCGGACAGAACACTGAAGCTTTCTTT.

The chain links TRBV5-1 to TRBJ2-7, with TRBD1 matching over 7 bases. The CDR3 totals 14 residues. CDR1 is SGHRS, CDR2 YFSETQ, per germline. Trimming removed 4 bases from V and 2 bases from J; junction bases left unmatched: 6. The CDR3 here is CASSGTDFTYEQYF. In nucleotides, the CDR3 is TGCGCCAGCAGCGGGACAGACTTTACCTACGAGCAGTACTTC.

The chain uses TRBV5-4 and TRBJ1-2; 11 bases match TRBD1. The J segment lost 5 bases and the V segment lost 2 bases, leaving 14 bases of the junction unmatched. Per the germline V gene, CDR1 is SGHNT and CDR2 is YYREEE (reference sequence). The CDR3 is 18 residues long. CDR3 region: CASSFSGAGTGGKYGYTF. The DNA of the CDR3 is TGTGCCAGCAGCTTCTCCGGAGCCGGGACAGGGGGAAAGTATGGCTACACCTTC.

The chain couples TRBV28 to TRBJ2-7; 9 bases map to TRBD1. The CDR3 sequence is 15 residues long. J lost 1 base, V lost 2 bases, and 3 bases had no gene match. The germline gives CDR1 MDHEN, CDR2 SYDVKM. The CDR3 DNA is TGTGCCAGCAGTTTAGTGGGACAGGGATCCTACGAGCAGTACTTC. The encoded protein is CASSLVGQGSYEQYF.

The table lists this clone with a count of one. The CDR3 DNA follows: TGCGCCAGCAGCTTGGCGGAGGGTCCTCAACGCACAGATACGCAGTATTTT. Translating it yields CASSLAEGPQRTDTQYF. The V call is TRBV5-1, the J call TRBJ2-3, with a tentative D call TRBD2 (6 bases). CDR1 and CDR2 (germline): SGHRS, YFSETQ. This CDR3 spans 17 amino acids. Trimming took 0 bases from V and 1 from J, leaving 15 bases between them.

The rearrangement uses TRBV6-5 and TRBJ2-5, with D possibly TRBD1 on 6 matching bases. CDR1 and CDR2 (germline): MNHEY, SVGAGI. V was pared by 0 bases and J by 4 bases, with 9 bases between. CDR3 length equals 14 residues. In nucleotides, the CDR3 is TGTGCCAGCAGTTACTCCAGGGGTGGAGAGACCCAGTACTTC. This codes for CASSYSRGGETQYF.

The CDR3 loop is CASRDQGEAEAFF. CDR3 sequence (DNA): TGTGCCAGCAGGGATCAGGGGGAGGCTGAAGCTTTCTTT. This rearrangement joins TRBV2 to TRBJ1-1; TRBD1 matches at 7 bases. CDR3 length: 13 amino acids. V shed 6 bases and J 6 bases; nucleotides not matched to a gene: 7. Germline-derived CDR1 and CDR2 are SNHLY and FYNNEI.

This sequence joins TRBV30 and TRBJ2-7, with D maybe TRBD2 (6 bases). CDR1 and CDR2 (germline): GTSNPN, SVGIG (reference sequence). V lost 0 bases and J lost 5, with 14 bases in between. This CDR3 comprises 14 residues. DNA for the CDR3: TGTGCCTGGAGTGTAACAAGCGGGTCCCACGAGCAGTACTTC. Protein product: CAWSVTSGSHEQYF.

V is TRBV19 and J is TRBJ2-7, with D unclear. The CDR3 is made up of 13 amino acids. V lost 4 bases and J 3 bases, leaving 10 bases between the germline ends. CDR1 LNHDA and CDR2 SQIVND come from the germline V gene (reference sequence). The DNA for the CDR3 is TGTGCCAGTAGTAAACAGATCCTCTACGAGCAGTACTTC. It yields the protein CASSKQILYEQYF.

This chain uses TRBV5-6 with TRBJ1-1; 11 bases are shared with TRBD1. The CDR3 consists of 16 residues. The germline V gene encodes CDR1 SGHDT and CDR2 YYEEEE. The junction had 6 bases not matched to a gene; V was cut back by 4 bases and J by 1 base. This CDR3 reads CASSPGQGAWNTEAFF. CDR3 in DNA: TGTGCCAGCAGCCCCGGACAGGGGGCCTGGAACACTGAAGCTTTCTTT.

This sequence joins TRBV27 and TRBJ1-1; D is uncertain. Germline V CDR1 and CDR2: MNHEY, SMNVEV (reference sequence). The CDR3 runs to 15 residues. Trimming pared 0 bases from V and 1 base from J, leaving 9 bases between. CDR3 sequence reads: CASSLSSAGNTEAFF. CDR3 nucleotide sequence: TGTGCCAGCAGTTTATCGTCGGCGGGGAACACTGAAGCTTTCTTT.

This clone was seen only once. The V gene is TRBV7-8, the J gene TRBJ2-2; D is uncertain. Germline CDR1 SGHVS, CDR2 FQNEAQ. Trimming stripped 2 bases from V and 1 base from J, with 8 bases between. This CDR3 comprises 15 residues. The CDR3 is CASSLRVGNTGELFF. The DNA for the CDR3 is TGTGCCAGCAGCTTACGGGTAGGGAACACCGGGGAGCTGTTTTTT. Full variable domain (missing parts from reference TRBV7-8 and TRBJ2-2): GAGVSQSPRYKVAKRGQDVALRCDPISGHVSLFWYQQALGQGPEFLTYFQNEAQLDKSGLPSDRFFAERPEGSVSTLKIQRTQQEDSAVYLCASSLRVGNTGELFFGEGSRLTVL.

The CDR3 nucleotides are TGTGCCAGTAGTGTATCACAGGGAAAGGAAAATGAAAAACTGTTTTTT. Residues: CASSVSQGKENEKLFF. The V and J genes are TRBV19 and TRBJ1-4; possibly TRBD1 for D (6 bases). V dropped 5 bases and J dropped 5 bases, with 18 bases sitting between them. Germline V gives CDR1 LNHDA, CDR2 SQIVND (reference sequence). The CDR3 totals 16 residues.

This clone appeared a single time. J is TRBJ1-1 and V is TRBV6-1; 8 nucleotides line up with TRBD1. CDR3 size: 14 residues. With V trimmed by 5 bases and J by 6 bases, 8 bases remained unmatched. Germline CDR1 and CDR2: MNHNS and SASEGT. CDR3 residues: CASSPFRQGSEAFF. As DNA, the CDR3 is TGTGCCAGCAGTCCCTTCCGACAGGGGTCTGAAGCTTTCTTT.